Shown below are 32 T cell receptor beta chains from a single sample sequenced in a study of neoadjuvant nivolumab and ipilimumab in lung cancer. Libraries were prepared by immunoSEQ multiplex PCR; TCRdb keeps only in-frame clonotypes and omits some of them. This table has about 27,000 clones, about 76% appearing once. The specimen comprised tumor tissue, sampled after neoadjuvant nivolumab, alone or with ipilimumab, at or shortly before surgery. Receptor source: an adult with non-small cell lung cancer.

The rearrangement links TRBV19 to TRBJ1-2; 10 nucleotides match TRBD1. Trimming removed 6 bases from V and 3 bases from J; junction bases left unmatched: 4. This CDR3 has 14 amino acids. Germline values: CDR1 LNHDA, CDR2 SQIVND (reference sequence). The CDR3 DNA reads TGTGCCAGTAGGCCCGGACAGGGGGACTATGGCTACACCTTC. Translating it yields CASRPGQGDYGYTF.

This chain connects TRBV5-1 to TRBJ2-7; the D gene is possibly TRBD1 (5 bases). The V and J ends lost 4 bases and 1 base respectively, with 15 bases between them. The CDR3 loop spans 15 amino acids. Germline V gene lookup returns CDR1 SGHRS and CDR2 YFSETQ. CDR3 in amino acids: CASSPNTGRSYEQYF. The CDR3 nucleotides are TGCGCCAGCAGCCCCAACACAGGACGTTCCTACGAGCAGTACTTC.

The genes are TRBV4-3 and TRBJ2-2; D is possibly TRBD1 (6 bases). The CDR3 consists of 15 residues. Germline values: CDR1 LGHNA, CDR2 YSLEER. V gave up 4 bases and J gave up 5 bases, with 14 bases separating them. The CDR3 DNA reads as TGCGCCAGCAGCCCGCGAGAACAGGGAACCGGGGAGCTGTTTTTT. It yields the protein CASSPREQGTGELFF.

J is TRBJ2-1 and V is TRBV7-3; D unresolved. This CDR3 is built from 16 residues. The V end lost 0 bases, the J end lost 0 bases, and 9 bases lay between the germline ends. CDR1 is SGHTA, CDR2 FQGTGA, per germline. CDR3 sequence (DNA): TGTGCCAGCAGCTTAACCGCTGGCCGCTCCTACAATGAGCAGTTCTTC. This codes for CASSLTAGRSYNEQFF.

The chain uses TRBV6-6 and TRBJ1-1; D possibly corresponds to TRBD1 (6 bases). This CDR3 spans 13 amino acids. Germline V lookup: CDR1 MNHNY, CDR2 SVGAGI (reference sequence). V gave up 6 bases and J gave up 12 bases, with 20 bases separating them. CDR3 coding DNA: TGTGCCAGCAGCCCTATGGGGGCAGGGGAATCTTTCTTT. It is translated as CASSPMGAGESFF.

This chain uses TRBV2 with TRBJ1-4, with a tentative D call TRBD1 (6 bases). Trimming shortened V by 5 bases and J by 2 bases, and 12 bases separated the two germline ends. CDR1 is SNHLY, CDR2 FYNNEI, per germline. The CDR3 is made up of 15 amino acids. In DNA form, the CDR3 reads TGTGCCAGCAGTTTCGGAGGGGGTACTAATGAAAAACTGTTTTTT. It specifies CASSFGGGTNEKLFF. Drawing the rest from reference TRBV2 and TRBJ1-4, the complete variable domain is EPEVTQTPSHQVTQMGQEVILRCVPISNHLYFYWYRQILGQKVEFLVSFYNNEISEKSEIFDDQFSVERPDGSNFTLKIRSTKLEDSAMYFCASSFGGGTNEKLFFGSGTQLSVL.

The chain combines TRBV6-6 with TRBJ1-6; tentatively, D is TRBD1 (6 bases). CDR3 length: 15 amino acids. Between the trimmed V and J ends, which lost 7 bases and 9 bases, there was a span of 19 bases. Per germline, CDR1 MNHNY and CDR2 SVGAGI (reference sequence). DNA for the CDR3: TGTGCCAGCAAAAGGGGGAACAGGGTGGGTTCACCCCTCCACTTT. It encodes CASKRGNRVGSPLHF.

The chain combines TRBV6-1 with TRBJ1-2, with D unclear. Germline V gene data show CDR1 as MNHNS and CDR2 as SASEGT. The V gene lost 6 bases and the J gene lost 4 bases, with 12 bases spanning the gap. CDR3 size: 13 residues. The CDR3: CASSIEEGYGYTF. CDR3 coding DNA: TGTGCCAGCAGCATTGAGGAGGGCTATGGCTACACCTTC.

The V call is TRBV7-2, the J call TRBJ2-5, with D perhaps matching TRBD1 or TRBD2 (5 bases each). CDR3 length: 15 amino acids. The V gene lost 2 bases and the J gene lost 5 bases, with 15 bases spanning the gap. Germline CDR1 and CDR2: SGHTA and FQGNSA. The CDR3 spells CASSLWGTAQETQYF. The CDR3, as DNA: TGTGCCAGCAGCTTATGGGGGACGGCCCAGGAGACCCAGTACTTC.

The chain is built from TRBV4-1 and TRBJ2-2; D is perhaps TRBD2 (6 bases). The V end lost 0 bases, the J end lost 5 bases, and 13 bases lay between the germline ends. The germline CDR1 and CDR2 sequences are MGHRA and YSYEKL. The CDR3 has 16 residues. For the CDR3, the DNA is TGCGCCAGCAGCCAAGATCGGGGGATCAGGACCGGGGAGCTGTTTTTT. This sequence encodes CASSQDRGIRTGELFF.

The rearrangement uses TRBV6-6 and TRBJ1-3; D is unclear. Germline V gene lookup returns CDR1 MNHNY and CDR2 SVGAGI (reference sequence). V was trimmed by 2 bases and J by 0 bases, leaving 8 bases between them. This CDR3 has 15 residues. The CDR3 nucleotides read TGTGCCAGCAGTTACAGTGGCAACTCTGGAAACACCATATATTTT. This translates into CASSYSGNSGNTIYF.

The chain links TRBV5-4 to TRBJ2-5; D is undetermined. The germline CDR1 and CDR2 sequences are SGHNT and YYREEE (reference sequence). Trimming shortened V by 0 bases and J by 1 base, and 7 bases separated the two germline ends. The CDR3 totals 14 residues. CDR3 region: CASSLGGRQETQYF. The CDR3 bases are TGTGCCAGCAGCTTGGGAGGCCGCCAAGAGACCCAGTACTTC.

The CDR3 nucleotides are TGTGCCAGCAGCGGGGACGCGTCCTACGAGCAGTACTTC. Amino acid sequence: CASSGDASYEQYF. The chain recombines TRBV7-9 with TRBJ2-7; the D call may be TRBD1 or TRBD2 (5 bases each). Per the germline V gene, CDR1 is SEHNR and CDR2 is FQNEAQ (reference sequence). Trimming removed 5 bases from V and 1 base from J, with 9 bases in between. This CDR3 comprises 13 residues.

This clone occurred a few times. The rearrangement links TRBV7-2 to TRBJ1-5; TRBD1 agrees at 8 bases. The CDR3 extends over 15 amino acids. V lost 6 bases, J lost 0 bases, and 4 bases stayed unmatched. Germline loops: CDR1 SGHTA, CDR2 FQGNSA. This CDR3 is CASRTTGDSNQPQHF. DNA for the CDR3: TGTGCCAGCAGAACGACAGGGGATAGCAATCAGCCCCAGCATTTT.

The chain carries TRBV9 and TRBJ2-2, with D unresolved. The germline CDR1 and CDR2 sequences are SGDLS and YYNGEE. V dropped 2 bases and J dropped 1 base, with 6 bases sitting between them. The CDR3 has 14 residues. The CDR3 here is CASSVAQNTGELFF. CDR3 sequence (DNA): TGTGCCAGCAGCGTGGCCCAGAACACCGGGGAGCTGTTTTTT.

This sequence joins TRBV5-6 and TRBJ2-7; 10 bases map to TRBD1. The CDR3 contains 17 residues. Germline trimming cut 1 base from V and 5 bases from J; bases unmatched to any gene: 12. The V gene's germline CDR1 is SGHDT and CDR2 YYEEEE. The DNA for the CDR3 is TGTGCCAGCAGCTTGCTGTCCGGGACAGGGGTATACCACGAGCAGTACTTC. Its protein is CASSLLSGTGVYHEQYF. Full variable domain (missing parts from reference TRBV5-6 and TRBJ2-7): DAGVTQSPTHLIKTRGQQVTLRCSPKSGHDTVSWYQQALGQGPQFIFQYYEEEERQRGNFPDRFSGHQFPNYSSELNVNALLLGDSALYLCASSLLSGTGVYHEQYFGPGTRLTVT.

V and J are TRBV2 and TRBJ2-7; TRBD1 matches 10 bases. The junction had 3 bases not matched to a gene; V was cut back by 6 bases and J by 1 base. The CDR3 sequence is 14 residues long. Looked up from germline, CDR1 is SNHLY and CDR2 is FYNNEI. The CDR3 here is CASSRTGGSYEQYF. CDR3 bases: TGTGCCAGCAGCCGGACAGGGGGGTCCTACGAGCAGTACTTC.

J is TRBJ1-4 and V is TRBV18; TRBD1 agrees at 8 bases. The CDR3 runs 13 residues. V dropped 6 bases and J dropped 8; count of bases not matched to a gene: 5. The germline V gene has CDR1 KGHSH and CDR2 LQKENI. The DNA of the CDR3 is TGTGCCAGCTCCGGGACAGGATCAGAAAAACTGTTTTTT. It codes for CASSGTGSEKLFF. Combining the CDR3 with reference TRBV18 and TRBJ1-4 gives the whole variable domain NAGVMQNPRHLVRRRGQEARLRCSPMKGHSHVYWYRQLPEEGLKFMVYLQKENIIDESGMPKERFSAEFPKEGPSILRIQQVVRGDSAAYFCASSGTGSEKLFFGSGTQLSVL.

J is TRBJ1-6 and V is TRBV18; D may be TRBD1 (5 bases). This CDR3 contains 15 residues. Trimming left V 2 bases short and J 7 bases short, with 12 bases between. The germline gives CDR1 KGHSH, CDR2 LQKENI. The CDR3 bases are TGTGCCAGCTCACCAAAGTCCCAGGGAAATTCACCCCTCCACTTT. Translating it yields CASSPKSQGNSPLHF.

The chain is built from TRBV29-1 and TRBJ2-5; D uncertain. This CDR3 is 14 amino acids long. V was clipped by 5 bases and J by 2 bases, with 15 bases between them. Germline assignment: CDR1 SQVTM and CDR2 ANQGSEA. CDR3 in amino acids: CSVLPTGQQETQYF. The CDR3 nucleotides read TGCAGCGTTCTCCCTACCGGGCAACAAGAGACCCAGTACTTC.

The V gene is TRBV19, the J gene TRBJ2-1, with a possible D match to TRBD1 (6 bases). The germline V and J ends were trimmed by 3 bases and 0 bases, with 12 bases remaining between them. CDR1 and CDR2 (germline): LNHDA, SQIVND (reference sequence). This CDR3 spans 16 amino acids. The CDR3 reads CASSIKGHSSYNEQFF. As DNA, the CDR3 is TGTGCCAGTAGTATCAAGGGACACAGCTCCTACAATGAGCAGTTCTTC.

Only a few counts were recorded for this clone. The chain is built from TRBV18 and TRBJ2-7; D remains unclear. Germline-derived CDR1 and CDR2 are KGHSH and LQKENI. Trimming took 3 bases from V and 3 from J, leaving 9 bases between them. This CDR3 region has 13 residues. CDR3 DNA: TGTGCCAGCTCACCGAATTCCTTCTACGAGCAGTACTTC. It codes for CASSPNSFYEQYF.

The chain is built from TRBV5-6 and TRBJ1-5; D is possibly TRBD1 (5 bases). Trimming cost V 4 bases and J 2 bases, with 16 bases left between them. The CDR3 sequence is 16 residues long. CDR1 and CDR2 (germline): SGHDT, YYEEEE. Written as DNA, the CDR3 is TGTGCCAGCAGCCGGGGGGGAGGCTATGGCAATCAGCCCCAGCATTTT. Protein product: CASSRGGGYGNQPQHF.

The chain links TRBV30 to TRBJ2-3; D is possibly TRBD1 (6 bases). The V and J ends lost 4 bases and 4 bases respectively, with 12 bases between them. The CDR3 consists of 13 residues. Germline values: CDR1 GTSNPN, CDR2 SVGIG (reference sequence). CDR3 nucleotide sequence: TGTGCCTGGACAGGGGTAATCCCAGATACGCAGTATTTT. It specifies CAWTGVIPDTQYF.

The J gene is TRBJ2-2, the V gene TRBV6-1; 7 bases are shared with TRBD1. Germline CDR1 and CDR2: MNHNS and SASEGT. Germline trimming cut 5 bases from V and 6 bases from J; bases unmatched to any gene: 3. This CDR3 is 13 amino acids long. The DNA of the CDR3 is TGTGCCAGCAGTTTGACAGGGTCCGGGGAGCTGTTTTTT. Residues: CASSLTGSGELFF.

This clone was counted only a few times. Additional DNA sequences in this sample encode the identical CDR3. The genes are TRBV9 and TRBJ2-3; 7 bases are a match to TRBD1. V gave up 2 bases and J gave up 3 bases; unmatched junction bases: 6. This CDR3 region has 15 residues. The V gene's germline CDR1 is SGDLS and CDR2 YYNGEE. CDR3 residues: CASSVTGDGTDTQYF. The CDR3, as DNA: TGTGCCAGCAGCGTCACAGGGGATGGGACAGATACGCAGTATTTT.

The rearrangement links TRBV5-1 to TRBJ1-2; D unclear. The CDR3 length is 14 residues. CDR1 and CDR2 from the germline V gene are SGHRS and YFSETQ. Trimming cost V 5 bases and J 2 bases, with 13 bases left between them. The CDR3 loop is CASSPQGPNYGYTF. CDR3 nucleotides: TGCGCCAGCAGTCCACAAGGCCCCAACTATGGCTACACCTTC. Drawing the rest from reference TRBV5-1 and TRBJ1-2, the complete variable domain is KAGVTQTPRYLIKTRGQQVTLSCSPISGHRSVSWYQQTPGQGLQFLFEYFSETQRNKGNFPGRFSGRQFSNSRSEMNVSTLELGDSALYLCASSPQGPNYGYTFGSGTRLTVV.

The rearrangement links TRBV11-2 to TRBJ1-2; D perhaps matches TRBD1 (5 bases). The CDR3 is 16 residues long. The V end lost 4 bases, the J end lost 8 bases, and 23 bases lay between the germline ends. CDR1 SGHAT and CDR2 FQNNGV come from the germline V gene. The CDR3 coding sequence is TGTGCCAGCAGCTCACCTCCGGGACTCAGGGAATGCGGCTACACCTTC. Its protein product is CASSSPPGLRECGYTF. Drawing the rest from reference TRBV11-2 and TRBJ1-2, the complete variable domain is EAGVAQSPRYKIIEKRQSVAFWCNPISGHATLYWYQQILGQGPKLLIQFQNNGVVDDSQLPKDRFSAERLKGVDSTLKIQPAKLEDSAVYLCASSSPPGLRECGYTFGSGTRLTVV.

The chain links TRBV5-5 to TRBJ2-2, with D possibly matching TRBD2 (6 bases). From germline, CDR1 is SGHKS and CDR2 YYEKEE (reference sequence). The CDR3 sequence is 15 residues long. V lost 2 bases and J lost 2, with 10 bases in between. The chain's CDR3 is CASSFADYNTGELFF. The DNA for the CDR3 is TGTGCCAGCAGCTTCGCGGACTATAACACCGGGGAGCTGTTTTTT.

The chain carries TRBV5-6 and TRBJ2-3; TRBD1 matches 12 bases. Germline values: CDR1 SGHDT, CDR2 YYEEEE. V was pared by 0 bases and J by 5 bases, with 4 bases of the junction left unmatched. The CDR3 totals 16 residues. The CDR3 loop reads CASSLGGTGGLDTQYF. CDR3 coding DNA: TGTGCCAGCAGCTTGGGAGGGACAGGGGGCTTAGATACGCAGTATTTT.

The V and J genes are TRBV11-2 and TRBJ2-1, with unresolved D. V lost 8 bases, J lost 0 bases, and 8 bases lay in between. Per the germline V gene, CDR1 is SGHAT and CDR2 is FQNNGV. The CDR3 has 13 residues. The CDR3 here is CASGWGSYNEQFF. CDR3 nucleotide sequence: TGTGCCAGCGGGTGGGGCTCCTACAATGAGCAGTTCTTC.

The rearrangement uses TRBV5-1 and TRBJ1-4; TRBD1 matches 10 bases. Trimming at V came to 2 bases and at J to 6 bases, leaving 7 bases not matched to a gene. The germline gives CDR1 SGHRS, CDR2 YFSETQ. CDR3 size: 16 residues. The CDR3 region is CASSLGQGGMDEKLFF. The CDR3, as DNA: TGCGCCAGCAGCTTAGGACAGGGGGGGATGGATGAAAAACTGTTTTTT.